Detailed here is one TCR beta chain. The data belong to a study of blood T cell repertoires in COVID-19. Across the whole study: The samples span acute and convalescent COVID-19 from the United States, Italy and Spain. From T cells, B-cell-depleted T cells, or PBMCs came the material, which was cDNA or gDNA.

Authors' processing steps: Estimates of nucleated cell counts were drawn from the amplification of reference gene primers. Sequencing was performed with immunoSEQ multiplex PCR; in TCRdb, only in-frame clones are kept and a portion is missing. V, J and clone size derive from that table, while D and trimming were established from the DNA sequence. The profile shows fewer than 150,000 clones, 77% of them singletons. This clonotype was sampled from a man aged 80 or over with acute or convalescent COVID-19. The specimen was peripheral blood.

The CDR3, as DNA: TGTGCCAGTAGTAGGCAGGGGGCGCGTTGGGAGCTGTTTTTT. Protein sequence: CASSRQGARWELFF. The gene calls are TRBV19 and TRBJ2-2; TRBD1 aligns across 8 bases. V dropped 4 bases and J dropped 9; count of bases not matched to a gene: 7. CDR1 and CDR2 from the germline V gene are LNHDA and SQIVND (reference sequence). This CDR3 contains 14 residues.